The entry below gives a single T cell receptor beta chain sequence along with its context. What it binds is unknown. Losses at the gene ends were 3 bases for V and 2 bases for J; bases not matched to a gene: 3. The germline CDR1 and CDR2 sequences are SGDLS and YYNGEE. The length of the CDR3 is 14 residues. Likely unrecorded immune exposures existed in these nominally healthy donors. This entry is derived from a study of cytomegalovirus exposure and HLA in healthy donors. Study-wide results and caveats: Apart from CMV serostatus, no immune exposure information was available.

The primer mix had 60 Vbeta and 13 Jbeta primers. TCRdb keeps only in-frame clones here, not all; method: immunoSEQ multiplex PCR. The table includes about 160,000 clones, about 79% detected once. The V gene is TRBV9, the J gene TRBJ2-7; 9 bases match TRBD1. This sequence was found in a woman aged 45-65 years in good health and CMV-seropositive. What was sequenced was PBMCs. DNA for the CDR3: TGTGCCAGCAGCGCACAGGGGGCCACCTACGAGCAGTACTTC. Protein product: CASSAQGATYEQYF.